This TCR beta chain was documented in a study of blood T cell dynamics during melanoma immunotherapy. Study-level information: Standard first-line treatment here was pembrolizumab or nivolumab plus ipilimumab in metastatic melanoma. Study-level points and caveats: At W3, later disease-control patients showed bifurcated PBMC repertoire changes, unlike progressors.

Time point described: pre-treatment baseline. Prior systemic cancer therapy, immunosuppressant use and other active malignancies excluded patients. V trimming: 3 bases; J trimming: 1 base; junction bases outside the gene matches: 2. Germline V gives CDR1 SGHNT, CDR2 YYREEE (reference sequence). This CDR3 has 14 amino acids. Only in-frame clones appear in the TCRdb table, and some are missing; sequencing was by immunoSEQ multiplex PCR. The data contain approximately 9,600 clones, about nine tenths of them singletons. On this clone: Its antigen is not identified.

The sample in question was blood, obtained from a patient treated with checkpoint blockade. The sequence was obtained from a human donor with melanoma. The chain links TRBV5-4 to TRBJ1-1, with 8 bases identical to TRBD1. The CDR3 DNA reads TGTGCCAGCAGCTCTGGACAGGGGAACACTGAAGCTTTCTTT. Protein product: CASSSGQGNTEAFF.